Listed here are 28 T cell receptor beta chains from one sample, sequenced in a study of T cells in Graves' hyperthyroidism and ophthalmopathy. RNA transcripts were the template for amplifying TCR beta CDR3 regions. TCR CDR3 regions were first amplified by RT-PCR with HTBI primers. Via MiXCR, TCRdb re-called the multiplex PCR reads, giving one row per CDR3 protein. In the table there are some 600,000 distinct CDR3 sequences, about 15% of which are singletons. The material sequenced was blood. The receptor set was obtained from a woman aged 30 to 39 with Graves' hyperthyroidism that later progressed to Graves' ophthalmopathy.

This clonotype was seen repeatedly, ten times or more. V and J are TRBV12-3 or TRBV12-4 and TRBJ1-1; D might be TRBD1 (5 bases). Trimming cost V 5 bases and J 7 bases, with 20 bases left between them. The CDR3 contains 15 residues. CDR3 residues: CASSPNSHRPYEAFF. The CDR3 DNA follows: TGTGCCAGCAGTCCGAACTCGCACAGGCCTTATGAAGCTTTCTTT.

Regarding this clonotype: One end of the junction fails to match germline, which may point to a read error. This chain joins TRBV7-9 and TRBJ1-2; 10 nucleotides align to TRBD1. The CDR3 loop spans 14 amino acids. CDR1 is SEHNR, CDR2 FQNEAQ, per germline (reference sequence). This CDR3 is CASSGQGVSYDYTF. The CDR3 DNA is TGTGCCAGCAGCGGACAGGGGGTTTCCTATGACTACACCTTC.

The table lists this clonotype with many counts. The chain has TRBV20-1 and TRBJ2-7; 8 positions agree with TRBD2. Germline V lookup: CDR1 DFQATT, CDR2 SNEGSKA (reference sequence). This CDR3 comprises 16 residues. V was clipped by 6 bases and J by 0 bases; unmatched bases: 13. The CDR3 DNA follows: TGCAGTGCCCCCCCTCCTAGCGGGTGGAGCTCCTACGAGCAGTACTTC. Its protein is CSAPPPSGWSSYEQYF.

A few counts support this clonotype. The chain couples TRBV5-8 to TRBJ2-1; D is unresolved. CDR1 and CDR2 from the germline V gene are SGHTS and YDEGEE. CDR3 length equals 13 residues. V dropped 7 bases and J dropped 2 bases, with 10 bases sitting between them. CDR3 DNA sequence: TGTGCCAGCGGGCCCCTACCCTACAATGAGCAGTTCTTC. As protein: CASGPLPYNEQFF. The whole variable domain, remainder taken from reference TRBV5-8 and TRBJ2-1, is EAGVTQSPTHLIKTRGQQATLRCSPISGHTSVYWYQQALGLGLQFLLWYDEGEERNRGNFPPRFSGRQFPNYSSELNVNALELEDSALYLCASGPLPYNEQFFGPGTRLTVL.

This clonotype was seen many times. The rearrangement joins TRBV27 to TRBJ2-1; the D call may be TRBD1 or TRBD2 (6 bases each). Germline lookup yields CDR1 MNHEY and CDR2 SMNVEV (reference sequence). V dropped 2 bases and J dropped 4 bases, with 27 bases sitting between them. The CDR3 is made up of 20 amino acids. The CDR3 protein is CASSLMKSGPSERGYNEQFF. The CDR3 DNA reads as TGTGCCAGCAGTTTAATGAAGAGCGGGCCTTCAGAAAGGGGGTACAATGAGCAGTTCTTC.

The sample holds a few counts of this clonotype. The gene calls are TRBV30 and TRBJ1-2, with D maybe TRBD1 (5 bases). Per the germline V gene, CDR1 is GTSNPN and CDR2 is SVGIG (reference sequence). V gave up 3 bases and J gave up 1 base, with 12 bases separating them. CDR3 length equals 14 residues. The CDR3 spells CAWSLGQGNYGYTF. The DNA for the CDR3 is TGTGCCTGGAGCCTGGGGCAGGGTAACTATGGCTACACCTTC.

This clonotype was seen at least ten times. The chain's CDR3 is CASTSRGRVVHEQYF. The CDR3, as DNA: TGTGCCAGCACCTCGAGGGGGCGAGTCGTCCACGAGCAGTACTTC. The gene calls are TRBV12-3 or TRBV12-4 and TRBJ2-7; 7 bases match TRBD1. The CDR3 runs to 15 residues. The V and J ends lost 7 bases and 5 bases, in that order; junction bases with no gene match: 14.

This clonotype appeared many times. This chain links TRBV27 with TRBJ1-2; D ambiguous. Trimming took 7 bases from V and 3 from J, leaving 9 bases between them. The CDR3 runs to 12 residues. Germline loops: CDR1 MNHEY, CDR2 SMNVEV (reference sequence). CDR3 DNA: TGTGCCAGCATGAACGGAGACTATGGCTACACCTTC. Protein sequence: CASMNGDYGYTF.

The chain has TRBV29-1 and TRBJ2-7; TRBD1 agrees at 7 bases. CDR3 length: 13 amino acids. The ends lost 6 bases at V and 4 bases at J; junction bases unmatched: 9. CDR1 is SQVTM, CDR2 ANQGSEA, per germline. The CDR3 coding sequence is TGCAGCGTCGCCGACAGGGTTGAGTACGAGCAGTACTTC. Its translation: CSVADRVEYEQYF.

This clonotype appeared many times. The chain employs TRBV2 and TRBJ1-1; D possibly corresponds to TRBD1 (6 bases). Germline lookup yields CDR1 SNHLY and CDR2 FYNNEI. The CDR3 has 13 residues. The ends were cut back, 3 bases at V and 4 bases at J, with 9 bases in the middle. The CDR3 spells CASSERGVTEAFF. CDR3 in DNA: TGTGCCAGCAGTGAGAGGGGGGTCACTGAAGCTTTCTTT.

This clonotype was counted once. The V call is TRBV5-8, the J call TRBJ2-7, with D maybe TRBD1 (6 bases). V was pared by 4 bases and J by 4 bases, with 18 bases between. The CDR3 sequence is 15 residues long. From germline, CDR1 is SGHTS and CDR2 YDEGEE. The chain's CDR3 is CASSVPGTLRYEQYF. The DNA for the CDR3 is TGTGCCAGCAGCGTTCCCGGGACACTTAGATACGAGCAGTACTTC.

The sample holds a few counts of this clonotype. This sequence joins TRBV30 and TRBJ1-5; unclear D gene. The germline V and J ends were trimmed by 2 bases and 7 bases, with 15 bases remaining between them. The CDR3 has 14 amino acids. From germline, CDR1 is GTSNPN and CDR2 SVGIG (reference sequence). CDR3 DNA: TGTGCCTGGAGTAGAAACCTACCGGGGCAGCCCCAGCATTTT. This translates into CAWSRNLPGQPQHF.

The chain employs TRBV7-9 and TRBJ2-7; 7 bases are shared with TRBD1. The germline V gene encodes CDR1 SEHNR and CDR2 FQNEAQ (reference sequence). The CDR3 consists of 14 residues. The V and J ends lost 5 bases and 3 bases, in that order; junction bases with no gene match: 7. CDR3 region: CASSPRQGDYEQYF. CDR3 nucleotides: TGTGCCAGCAGCCCGCGACAGGGAGACTACGAGCAGTACTTC.

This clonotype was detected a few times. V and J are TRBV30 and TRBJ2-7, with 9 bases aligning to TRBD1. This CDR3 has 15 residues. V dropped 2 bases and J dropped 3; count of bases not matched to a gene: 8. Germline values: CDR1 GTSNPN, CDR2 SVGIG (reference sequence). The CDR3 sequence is CAWSSGTGLLYEQYF. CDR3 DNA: TGTGCCTGGAGTTCGGGGACAGGGCTACTCTACGAGCAGTACTTC.

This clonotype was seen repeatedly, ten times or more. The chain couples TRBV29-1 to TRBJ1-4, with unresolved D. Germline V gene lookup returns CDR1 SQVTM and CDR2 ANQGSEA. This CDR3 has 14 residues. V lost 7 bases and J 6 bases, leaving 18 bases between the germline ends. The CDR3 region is CSAAGSSEDEKLFF. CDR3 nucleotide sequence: TGCAGCGCAGCGGGGTCCTCGGAGGATGAAAAACTGTTTTTT.

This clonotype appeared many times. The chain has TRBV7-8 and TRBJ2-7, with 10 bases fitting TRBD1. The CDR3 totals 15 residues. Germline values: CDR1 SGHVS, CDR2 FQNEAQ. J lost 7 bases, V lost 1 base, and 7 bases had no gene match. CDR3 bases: TGTGCCAGCAGCTTAGTCGACAGGGGGCTAGCAGAGCAGTACTTC. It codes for CASSLVDRGLAEQYF.

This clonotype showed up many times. The DNA of the CDR3 is TGTGCCTGGACTTTCGGACAGATCCCCACAGATACGCAGTATTTT. Translation: CAWTFGQIPTDTQYF. J is TRBJ2-3 and V is TRBV30; tentative D call: TRBD1 (6 bases). CDR1 and CDR2 (germline): GTSNPN, SVGIG (reference sequence). V was pared by 4 bases and J by 2 bases, with 16 bases between. This CDR3 region has 15 residues.

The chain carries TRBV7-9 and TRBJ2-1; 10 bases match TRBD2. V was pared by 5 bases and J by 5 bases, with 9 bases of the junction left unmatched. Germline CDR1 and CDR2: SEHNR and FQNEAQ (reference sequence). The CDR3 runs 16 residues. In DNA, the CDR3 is TGTGCCAGCAGCCCTCCCGGGACTAGCGAAAACAATGAGCAGTTCTTC. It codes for CASSPPGTSENNEQFF.

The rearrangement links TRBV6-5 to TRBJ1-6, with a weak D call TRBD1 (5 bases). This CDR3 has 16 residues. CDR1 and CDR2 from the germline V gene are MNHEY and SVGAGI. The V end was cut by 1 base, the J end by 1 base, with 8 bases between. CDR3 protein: CASSYLRGSYNSPLHF. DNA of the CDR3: TGTGCCAGCAGTTACTTAAGGGGATCCTATAATTCACCCCTCCACTTT.

CDR3 loop: CASSGLAGDLTGELFF. In DNA form, the CDR3 reads TGTGCCAGTAGTGGACTAGCGGGAGATCTCACCGGGGAGCTGTTTTTT. The rearrangement links TRBV19 to TRBJ2-2; TRBD2 agrees at 13 bases. J lost 4 bases, V lost 5 bases, and 4 bases had no gene match. Looked up from germline, CDR1 is LNHDA and CDR2 is SQIVND (reference sequence). This CDR3 has 16 residues.

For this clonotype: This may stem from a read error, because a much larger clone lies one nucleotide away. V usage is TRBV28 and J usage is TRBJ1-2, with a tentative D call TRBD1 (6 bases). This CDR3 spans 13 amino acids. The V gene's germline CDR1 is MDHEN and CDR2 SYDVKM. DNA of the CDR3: TGTGTCAGCAGTTCTGGACAGTCCGATGGCTACACCTTC. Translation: CVSSSGQSDGYTF.

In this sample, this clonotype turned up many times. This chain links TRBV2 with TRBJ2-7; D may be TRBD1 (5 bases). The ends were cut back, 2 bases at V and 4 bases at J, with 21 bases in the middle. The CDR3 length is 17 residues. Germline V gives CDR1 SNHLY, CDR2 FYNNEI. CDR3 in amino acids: CASSERQFPRVPYEQYF. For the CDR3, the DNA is TGTGCCAGCAGTGAAAGACAGTTCCCTCGTGTCCCTTACGAGCAGTACTTC.

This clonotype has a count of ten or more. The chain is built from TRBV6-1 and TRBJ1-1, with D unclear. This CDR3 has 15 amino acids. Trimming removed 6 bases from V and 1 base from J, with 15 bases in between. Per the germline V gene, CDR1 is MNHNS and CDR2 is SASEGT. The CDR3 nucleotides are TGTGCCAGCAGAATCGGGGATGGCACGAACACTGAAGCTTTCTTT. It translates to CASRIGDGTNTEAFF.

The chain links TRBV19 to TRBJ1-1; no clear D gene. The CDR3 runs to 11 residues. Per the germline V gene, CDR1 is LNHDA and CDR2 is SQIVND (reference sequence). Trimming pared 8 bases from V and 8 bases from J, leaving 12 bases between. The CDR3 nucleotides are TGTGCCAGTCTAGGCTCGAGAGAAGCTTTCTTT. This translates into CASLGSREAFF.

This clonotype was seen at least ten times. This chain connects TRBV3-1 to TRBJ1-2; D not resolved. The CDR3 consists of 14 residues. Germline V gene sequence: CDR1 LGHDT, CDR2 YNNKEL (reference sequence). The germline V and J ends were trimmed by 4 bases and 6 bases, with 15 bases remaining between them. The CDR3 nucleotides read TGTGCCAGCAGCCTGGAAAGGCGTCCTGATGGCTACACCTTC. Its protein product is CASSLERRPDGYTF.

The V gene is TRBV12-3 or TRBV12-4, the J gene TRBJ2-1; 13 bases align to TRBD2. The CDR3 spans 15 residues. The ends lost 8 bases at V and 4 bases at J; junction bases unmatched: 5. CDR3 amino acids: CASQGTSGTYNEQFF. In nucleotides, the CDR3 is TGTGCCAGCCAGGGGACTAGCGGGACGTACAATGAGCAGTTCTTC.

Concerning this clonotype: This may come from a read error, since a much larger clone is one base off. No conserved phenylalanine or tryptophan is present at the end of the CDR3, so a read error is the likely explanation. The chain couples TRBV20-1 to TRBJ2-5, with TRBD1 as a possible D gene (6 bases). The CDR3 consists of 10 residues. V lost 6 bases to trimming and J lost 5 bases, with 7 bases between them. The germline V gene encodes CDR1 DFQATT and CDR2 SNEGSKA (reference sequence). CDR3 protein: CSAQGETQYS. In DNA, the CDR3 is TGCAGTGCCCAGGGGGAGACCCAGTACTCC.

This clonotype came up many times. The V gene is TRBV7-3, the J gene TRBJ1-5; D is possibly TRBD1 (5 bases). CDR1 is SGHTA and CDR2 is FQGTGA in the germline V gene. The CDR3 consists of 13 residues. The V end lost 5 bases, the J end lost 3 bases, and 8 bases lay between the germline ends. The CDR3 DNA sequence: TGTGCCAGCAGCCTGACAGCCAATCAGCCCCAGCATTTT. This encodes CASSLTANQPQHF.